The 4 T cell receptor beta chains below were found in one sample sequenced in a study of blood T cell repertoires in COVID-19. TCRdb's copy holds only in-frame clones and misses some; the assay was immunoSEQ multiplex PCR. The sample contains approximately 130,000 clones, 70% to 90% of which appear only once. Sample: peripheral blood. These receptors all come from a man aged 45 to 65 with acute or convalescent COVID-19.

This chain links TRBV7-9 with TRBJ2-2; 8 positions agree with TRBD1. The CDR3 consists of 15 residues. With V trimmed by 6 bases and J by 1 base, 4 bases remained unmatched. Germline V gene lookup returns CDR1 SEHNR and CDR2 FQNEAQ (reference sequence). CDR3 amino acids: CASRPGTGNTGELFF. CDR3 nucleotide sequence: TGTGCCAGCAGGCCCGGGACAGGGAACACCGGGGAGCTGTTTTTT.

In DNA form, the CDR3 reads TGTGCCTGGAGTGAGGACAGGATAGCCAAAAACATTCAGTACTTC. Translating gives CAWSEDRIAKNIQYF. J is TRBJ2-4 and V is TRBV30; 7 bases match TRBD1. The length of the CDR3 is 15 residues. J gave up 0 bases and V 1 base, and 3 bases lay outside the gene matches. Germline V gene lookup returns CDR1 GTSNPN and CDR2 SVGIG (reference sequence). Supplemented by reference TRBV30 and TRBJ2-4, the full variable domain reads SQTIHQWPATLVQPVGSPLSLECTVEGTSNPNLYWYRQAAGRGLQLLFYSVGIGQISSEVPQNLSASRPQDRQFILSSKKLLLSDSGFYLCAWSEDRIAKNIQYFGAGTRLSVL.

The genes are TRBV15 and TRBJ2-1; perhaps TRBD2 as D (7 bases). Trimming took off 1 base at V and 10 bases at J, with 17 bases between the two ends. From germline, CDR1 is LNHNV and CDR2 YYDKDF (reference sequence). The CDR3 has 15 residues. The CDR3 sequence is CATSRVRGGGAEQFF. For the CDR3, the DNA is TGTGCCACCAGCAGAGTGAGGGGAGGGGGGGCCGAGCAGTTCTTC. Full variable domain (rest looked up from reference TRBV15 and TRBJ2-1): DAMVIQNPRYQVTQFGKPVTLSCSQTLNHNVMYWYQQKSSQAPKLLFHYYDKDFNNEADTPDNFQSRRPNTSFCFLDIRSPGLGDTAMYLCATSRVRGGGAEQFFGPGTRLTVL.

This clone was observed a handful of times. The rearrangement uses TRBV2 and TRBJ2-2; weak D call: TRBD2 (5 bases). CDR1 is SNHLY, CDR2 FYNNEI, per germline. The V gene lost 6 bases and the J gene lost 5 bases, with 7 bases spanning the gap. The CDR3 spans 12 residues. This CDR3 reads CASSGKTGELFF. Written as DNA, the CDR3 is TGTGCCAGCAGCGGGAAAACCGGGGAGCTGTTTTTT.